This T cell receptor beta chain was captured in a study of blood T cell repertoires in COVID-19. Here immunoSEQ multiplex PCR was the method, and the copy in TCRdb shows in-frame clones only, minus some. The profile shows 200,000 to 250,000 clones, 84% of them singletons. Participants' reported clinical history set cohort assignment. The J segment lost 5 bases and the V segment lost 5 bases, leaving 8 bases of the junction unmatched. The CDR3 has 15 amino acids. Per the germline V gene, CDR1 is SGHVS and CDR2 is FQNEAQ. The sequenced sample was PBMCs or T cells enriched from blood (not recorded which). The TCR was taken from a woman aged 40 to 50 who had recovered from COVID-19. The chain links TRBV7-8 to TRBJ1-2, with TRBD1 matching over 10 bases. The CDR3 spells CASSIRTGGGYGYTF. The DNA for the CDR3 is TGTGCCAGCAGCATCCGGACAGGGGGGGGTTATGGCTACACCTTC.